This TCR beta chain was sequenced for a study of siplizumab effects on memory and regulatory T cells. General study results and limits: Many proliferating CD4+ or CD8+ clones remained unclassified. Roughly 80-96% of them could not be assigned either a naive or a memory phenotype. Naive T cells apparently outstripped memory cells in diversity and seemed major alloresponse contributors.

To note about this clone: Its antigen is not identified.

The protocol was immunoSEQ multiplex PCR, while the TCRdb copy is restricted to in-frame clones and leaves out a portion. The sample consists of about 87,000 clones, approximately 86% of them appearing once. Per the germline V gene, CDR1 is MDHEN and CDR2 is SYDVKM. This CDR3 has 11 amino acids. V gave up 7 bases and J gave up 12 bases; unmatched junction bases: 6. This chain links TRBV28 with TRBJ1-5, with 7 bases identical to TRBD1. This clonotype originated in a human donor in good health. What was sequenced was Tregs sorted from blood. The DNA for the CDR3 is TGTGCCAGCATCACCAGGGGGTTCCAGCATTTT. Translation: CASITRGFQHF.